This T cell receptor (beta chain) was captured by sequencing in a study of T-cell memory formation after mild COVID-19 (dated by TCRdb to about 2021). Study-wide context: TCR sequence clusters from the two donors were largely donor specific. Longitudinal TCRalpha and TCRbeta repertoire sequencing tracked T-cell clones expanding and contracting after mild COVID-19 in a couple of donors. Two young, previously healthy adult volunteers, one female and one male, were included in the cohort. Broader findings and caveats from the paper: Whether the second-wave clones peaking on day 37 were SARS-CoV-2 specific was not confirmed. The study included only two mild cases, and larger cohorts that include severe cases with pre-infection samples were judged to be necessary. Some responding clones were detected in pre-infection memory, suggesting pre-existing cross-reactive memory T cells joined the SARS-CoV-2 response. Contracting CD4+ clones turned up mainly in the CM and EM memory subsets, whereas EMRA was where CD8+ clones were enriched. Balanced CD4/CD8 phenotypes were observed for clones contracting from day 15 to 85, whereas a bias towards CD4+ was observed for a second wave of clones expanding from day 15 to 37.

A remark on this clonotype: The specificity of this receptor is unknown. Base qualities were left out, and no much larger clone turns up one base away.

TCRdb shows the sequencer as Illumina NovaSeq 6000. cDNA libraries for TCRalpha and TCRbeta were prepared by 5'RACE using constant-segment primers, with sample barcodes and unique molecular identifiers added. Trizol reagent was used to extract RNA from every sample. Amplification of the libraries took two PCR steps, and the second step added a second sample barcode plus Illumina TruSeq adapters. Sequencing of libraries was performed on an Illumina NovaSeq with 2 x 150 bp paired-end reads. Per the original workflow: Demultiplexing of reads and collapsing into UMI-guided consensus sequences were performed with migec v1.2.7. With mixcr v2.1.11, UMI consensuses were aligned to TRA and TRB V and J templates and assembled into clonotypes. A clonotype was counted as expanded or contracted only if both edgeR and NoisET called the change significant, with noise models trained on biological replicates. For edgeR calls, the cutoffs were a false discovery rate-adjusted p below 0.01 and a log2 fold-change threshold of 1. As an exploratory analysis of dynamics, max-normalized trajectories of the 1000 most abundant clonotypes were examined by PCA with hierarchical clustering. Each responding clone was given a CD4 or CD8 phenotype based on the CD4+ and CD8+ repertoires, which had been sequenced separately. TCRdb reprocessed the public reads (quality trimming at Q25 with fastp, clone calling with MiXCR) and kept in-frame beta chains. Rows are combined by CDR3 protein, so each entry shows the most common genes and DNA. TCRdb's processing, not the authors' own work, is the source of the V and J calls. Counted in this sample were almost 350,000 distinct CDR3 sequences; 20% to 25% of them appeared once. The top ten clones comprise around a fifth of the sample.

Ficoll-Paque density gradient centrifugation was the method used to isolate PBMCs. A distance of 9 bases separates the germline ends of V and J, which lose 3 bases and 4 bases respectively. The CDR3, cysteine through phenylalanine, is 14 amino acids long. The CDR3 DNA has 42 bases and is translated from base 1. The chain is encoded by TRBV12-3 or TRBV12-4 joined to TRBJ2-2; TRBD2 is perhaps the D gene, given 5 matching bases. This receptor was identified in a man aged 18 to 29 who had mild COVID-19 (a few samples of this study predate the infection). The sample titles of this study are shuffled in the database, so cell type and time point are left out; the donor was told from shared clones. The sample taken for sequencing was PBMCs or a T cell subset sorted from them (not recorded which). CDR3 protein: CASSFLAGTGELFF. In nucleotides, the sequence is TGTGCCAGCAGTTTCCTAGCAGGCACCGGGGAGCTGTTTTTT.